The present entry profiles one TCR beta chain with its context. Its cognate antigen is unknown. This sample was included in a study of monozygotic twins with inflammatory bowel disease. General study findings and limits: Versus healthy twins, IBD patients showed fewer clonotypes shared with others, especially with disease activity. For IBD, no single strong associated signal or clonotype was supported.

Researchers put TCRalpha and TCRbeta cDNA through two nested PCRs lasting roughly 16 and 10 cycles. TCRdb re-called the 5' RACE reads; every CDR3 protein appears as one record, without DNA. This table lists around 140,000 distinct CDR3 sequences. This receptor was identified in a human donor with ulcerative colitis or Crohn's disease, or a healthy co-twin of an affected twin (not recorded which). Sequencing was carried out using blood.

This CDR3 is CASSQLTGNQPQHF. The V and J genes are TRBV4-3 and TRBJ1-5. Germline CDR1 is LGHNA and CDR2 is YSLEER. This CDR3 is 14 amino acids long.